Listed here is a single T cell receptor beta chain. Its antigen remains unknown. The sample's treatment: some 19 received Ad26.COV2.S at low or high dose, single or two shots; roughly five received placebo; per-sample allocation not given. The samples were gathered on day 63 after the first injection of vaccine or placebo. The data were obtained in a study of Ad26.COV2.S vaccination and SARS-CoV-2 variants. Study as a whole: By the intramuscular route, Ad26.COV2.S was given once, or twice 56 days apart. Study-wide results and limits: Vaccinees displayed broader spike-specific TCR repertoires than placebo recipients. Analytic work on TCR breadth and depth might have understated the full extent of total T cell responses.

Repertoires were generated with immunoSEQ multiplex PCR, while TCRdb's copy carries only in-frame clones and drops some. This table has 440,000 or so clones, roughly 87% appearing once. The V segment lost 3 bases and the J segment 5 bases; nucleotides outside the gene matches: 12. The germline V gene encodes CDR1 KGHSH and CDR2 LQKENI. The CDR3 is made up of 16 amino acids. The source is a person aged 18-65 years who received the Ad26.COV2.S COVID-19 vaccine or a placebo. This material consisted of peripheral blood, taken in a trial of Ad26.COV2.S vaccine versus placebo. V usage is TRBV18 and J usage is TRBJ2-7, with 8 bases aligning to TRBD1. Here the CDR3 reads CASSPQLQGAVHEQYF. The CDR3 DNA reads TGTGCCAGCTCACCCCAACTGCAGGGGGCGGTCCACGAGCAGTACTTC.